Shown below are 16 T cell receptor beta chains from a single sample sequenced in a study of early T cells in non-severe SARS-CoV-2 infection. MiXCR was run by TCRdb on the 5' RACE reads, yielding one entry per CDR3 protein. The sample carries roughly 53,000 distinct CDR3 sequences, around 12% recorded once. The starting material was whole blood, obtained at baseline. Receptors originate from an adult who was a healthcare worker with PCR-confirmed SARS-CoV-2 infection or an uninfected control (not recorded which).

This clonotype occurred a few times. The rearrangement links TRBV18 to TRBJ2-1, with unresolved D. Between the trimmed V and J ends, which lost 3 bases and 7 bases, there was a span of 7 bases. The CDR3 covers 12 residues. Germline V gene data show CDR1 as KGHSH and CDR2 as LQKENI. DNA of the CDR3: TGTGCCAGCTCACCGGGCAGTAATGAGCAGTTCTTC. Its protein is CASSPGSNEQFF.

This clonotype appeared a few times. The chain uses TRBV7-8 and TRBJ2-3; TRBD2 agrees at 12 bases. V lost 3 bases, J lost 7 bases, and 8 bases stayed unmatched. The CDR3 is 16 amino acids. CDR1 is SGHVS and CDR2 is FQNEAQ in the germline V gene. For the CDR3, the DNA is TGTGCCAGCAGCTTCTGGACTAGCGGGAAATTAAATACGCAGTATTTT. This sequence encodes CASSFWTSGKLNTQYF.

This clonotype occurred many times. The CDR3: CASRTDTYNEQFF. The CDR3, as DNA: TGCGCCAGTCGGACAGACACCTACAATGAGCAGTTCTTC. The chain is built from TRBV5-1 and TRBJ2-1; possible D gene TRBD1, 6 bases. Germline V lookup: CDR1 SGHRS, CDR2 YFSETQ. CDR3 length: 13 residues. V was trimmed by 8 bases and J by 2 bases, leaving 11 bases between them. Looking up the rest from reference TRBV5-1 and TRBJ2-1 gives the full variable domain: KAGVTQTPRYLIKTRGQQVTLSCSPISGHRSVSWYQQTPGQGLQFLFEYFSETQRNKGNFPGRFSGRQFSNSRSEMNVSTLELGDSALYLCASRTDTYNEQFFGPGTRLTVL.

This clonotype occurred many times. V gene TRBV4-1 combines with J gene TRBJ1-2; D gene uncertain. The CDR3 consists of 15 residues. The V gene's germline CDR1 is MGHRA and CDR2 YSYEKL. Trimming took off 1 base at V and 2 bases at J, with 11 bases between the two ends. DNA of the CDR3: TGCGCCAGCAGCCAAGGAGGGAGTACGAACTATGGCTACACCTTC. Protein product: CASSQGGSTNYGYTF.

The rearrangement uses TRBV27 and TRBJ2-5; 10 nucleotides align to TRBD1. The length of the CDR3 is 14 residues. Germline CDR1 and CDR2: MNHEY and SMNVEV (reference sequence). The junction had 4 bases not matched to a gene; V was cut back by 5 bases and J by 4 bases. The CDR3: CASSVGQGRETQYF. CDR3 sequence (DNA): TGTGCCAGCAGTGTGGGACAGGGGAGAGAGACCCAGTACTTC.

DNA of the CDR3: TGTGCCAGCAGTCCCCCGGGACTAGCGGGAGACGAGCAGTTCTTC. It translates to CASSPPGLAGDEQFF. This chain uses TRBV25-1 with TRBJ2-1, with 14 bases matching TRBD2. The CDR3 is 15 amino acids. Unmatched junction bases numbered 7, after V lost 5 bases and J lost 10 bases. The germline gives CDR1 MGHDK, CDR2 SYGVNS.

This clonotype was detected a few times. The rearrangement joins TRBV6-2 or TRBV6-3 to TRBJ1-5; no firm D call. Germline-derived CDR1 and CDR2 are MNHEY and SVGEGT. The CDR3 totals 14 residues. V lost 2 bases, J lost 4 bases, and 9 bases lay in between. For the CDR3, the DNA is TGTGCCAGCAGTTACGTTTCGGGTAATCAGCCCCAGCATTTT. Its translation: CASSYVSGNQPQHF.

The CDR3 DNA reads as TGTGCCAGCAGCTTCGATAGCGCGGGAGCCTTAAGTGAGCAGTTCTTC. Encoded protein: CASSFDSAGALSEQFF. The chain has TRBV5-6 and TRBJ2-1, with 7 bases matching TRBD2. Germline CDR1 reads SGHDT; CDR2 reads YYEEEE. This CDR3 is 16 amino acids long. V trimming: 2 bases; J trimming: 9 bases; junction bases outside the gene matches: 14.

The chain is built from TRBV20-1 and TRBJ1-5; 9 nucleotides align to TRBD1. CDR1 is DFQATT, CDR2 SNEGSKA, per germline (reference sequence). This CDR3 region has 18 residues. Trimming at V came to 3 bases and at J to 5 bases, leaving 17 bases not matched to a gene. The CDR3 protein is CSASGLPSAGQGDQPQHF. The CDR3 DNA reads as TGCAGTGCTAGCGGACTCCCCTCCGCGGGACAGGGTGATCAGCCCCAGCATTTT.

This clonotype has a count of ten or more. The chain joins TRBV7-9 to TRBJ2-5; no clear D gene. The CDR3 runs 11 residues. Germline assignment: CDR1 SEHNR and CDR2 FQNEAQ (reference sequence). The V end was cut by 4 bases, the J end by 3 bases, with 3 bases between. The CDR3 is CASSSEETQYF. The DNA for the CDR3 is TGTGCCAGCAGCTCGGAAGAGACCCAGTACTTC.

Only a few counts were recorded for this clonotype. The V gene is TRBV2, the J gene TRBJ2-7; D is possibly TRBD1 (6 bases). Trimming shortened V by 4 bases and J by 0 bases, and 7 bases separated the two germline ends. Germline values: CDR1 SNHLY, CDR2 FYNNEI. The CDR3 spans 13 residues. CDR3 in DNA: TGTGCCAGCAGTGTACAGGGCTCCTACGAGCAGTACTTC. Its protein product is CASSVQGSYEQYF.

The chain joins TRBV7-3 to TRBJ2-2, with TRBD2 matching 15 bases. The germline CDR1 and CDR2 sequences are SGHTA and FQGTGA. The CDR3 has 20 amino acids. Trimming took 5 bases from V and 0 from J; bases not matched to a gene: 10. CDR3 amino acids: CASSPKGGTSGRTNTGELFF. The DNA of the CDR3 is TGTGCCAGCAGCCCCAAGGGAGGGACTAGCGGGAGGACGAACACCGGGGAGCTGTTTTTT.

This clonotype has ten or more counts. The V gene is TRBV19, the J gene TRBJ2-5; D remains ambiguous. The CDR3 is made up of 13 amino acids. Per germline, CDR1 LNHDA and CDR2 SQIVND (reference sequence). The V end was cut by 5 bases, the J end by 4 bases, with 11 bases between. CDR3 DNA: TGTGCCAGTAGTCCACAACGCTCAGAGACCCAGTACTTC. Its translation: CASSPQRSETQYF. The full variable domain, rest sourced from reference TRBV19 and TRBJ2-5, is DGGITQSPKYLFRKEGQNVTLSCEQNLNHDAMYWYRQDPGQGLRLIYYSQIVNDFQKGDIAEGYSVSREKKESFPLTVTSAQKNPTAFYLCASSPQRSETQYFGPGTRLLVL.

This clonotype rates as medium-sized. This chain connects TRBV12-3 or TRBV12-4 to TRBJ1-5, with D possibly TRBD1 on 5 matching bases. The V and J ends lost 6 bases and 9 bases respectively, with 15 bases between them. There are 13 residues in the CDR3. The CDR3 region is CASSSGLGRPQHF. CDR3 bases: TGTGCCAGCAGCTCAGGGTTAGGGCGGCCCCAGCATTTT.

The chain employs TRBV4-3 and TRBJ2-4; 12 nucleotides match TRBD2. The CDR3 runs 19 residues. The trim removed 0 bases at V and 7 bases at J, leaving 13 bases unmatched. Germline CDR1 is LGHNA and CDR2 is YSLEER. This CDR3 is CASSQERFRLAGELNIQYF. DNA for the CDR3: TGCGCCAGCAGCCAAGAAAGGTTCCGACTAGCGGGAGAATTGAACATTCAGTACTTC.

This clonotype came up a few times. The rearrangement links TRBV4-3 to TRBJ2-1; 11 bases are a match to TRBD2. Germline V gives CDR1 LGHNA, CDR2 YSLEER. V lost 4 bases to trimming and J lost 6 bases; unmatched junction nucleotides: 2. The CDR3 loop spans 14 amino acids. CDR3: CASSLLAGGNEQFF. The CDR3 bases are TGCGCCAGCAGCCTGCTAGCGGGAGGCAATGAGCAGTTCTTC.